This passage covers 5 T cell receptor beta chains from one sample sequenced in a study of vaccination and CD4 T cells after COVID-19. The treatment is: roughly 10-day PBMC culture with coronavirus spike peptide pools or control peptides (ViraFEST assay). Which antigens these TCRs recognize remains unknown. The Oncomine TCR Beta short-read assay was applied to DNA of cultured CD4+ T cells. Using its own MiXCR run on the PCR reads, TCRdb lists one record per CDR3 protein. This table has approximately 9,000 distinct CDR3 sequences, over 45% appearing once. The sequenced sample consisted of CD4+ T cells from blood, cultured in vitro. The receptor set was obtained from a human donor who had recovered from COVID-19.

The chain carries TRBV27 and TRBJ1-1; maybe TRBD1 (5 bases). Trimming cost V 5 bases and J 3 bases, with 19 bases left between them. Germline values: CDR1 MNHEY, CDR2 SMNVEV (reference sequence). CDR3 length: 16 residues. The CDR3 is CASSPLRPLGDTEAFF. The CDR3, as DNA: TGTGCCAGCAGTCCCCTGCGTCCCCTGGGGGACACTGAAGCTTTCTTT.

V gene TRBV20-1 combines with J gene TRBJ2-5; D not resolved. Trimming took off 5 bases at V and 5 bases at J, with 18 bases between the two ends. The CDR3 totals 14 residues. Per germline, CDR1 DFQATT and CDR2 SNEGSKA (reference sequence). In DNA, the CDR3 is TGCAGTGCTGCCCTTGGCTCCTCCTACGAGACCCAGTACTTC. Translated: CSAALGSSYETQYF.

The V and J genes are TRBV6-1 and TRBJ1-2; D remains ambiguous. The length of the CDR3 is 14 residues. The V gene's germline CDR1 is MNHNS and CDR2 SASEGT. V lost 6 bases and J 1 base, leaving 12 bases between the germline ends. The CDR3 reads CASSIGIDNYGYTF. In DNA form, the CDR3 reads TGTGCCAGCAGCATCGGAATAGATAACTATGGCTACACCTTC.

This rearrangement joins TRBV10-3 to TRBJ1-1; no reliable D call. Germline-derived CDR1 and CDR2 are ENHRY and SYGVKD. V shed 10 bases and J shed 2 bases, with 14 bases lying between them. This CDR3 spans 13 amino acids. Written as DNA, the CDR3 is TGTGCCAGCGAGGGCAACGGAAACACTGAAGCTTTCTTT. Its translation: CASEGNGNTEAFF.

This clonotype was observed once. Relative to the germline gene, one junction end is altered; a read error may explain this. The chain carries TRBV5-1 and TRBJ2-7; unclear D gene. Germline lookup yields CDR1 SGHRS and CDR2 YFSETQ. There are 12 residues in the CDR3. The CDR3 nucleotides are TGCGCCAGCAGCTTGTCTGCCGAACCGGCCACCTTC. Its translation: CASSLSAEPATF.